Here is one TCR beta chain with its context. This record belongs to a study of blood T cell repertoires in COVID-19. Background on the study: Spain, Italy and the United States supplied samples that represented acute and convalescent COVID-19. T cells, B-cell-depleted T cells, or PBMCs provided the cDNA or gDNA that served as material.

Germline CDR1 and CDR2: MNHNY and SVGAGI (reference sequence). V was clipped by 6 bases and J by 7 bases; unmatched bases: 12. There are 15 residues in the CDR3. As handled by the study authors: Amplified reference gene primers provided the basis for estimating nucleated cell counts. The protocol was immunoSEQ multiplex PCR, while the TCRdb copy is restricted to in-frame clones and leaves out a portion. V, J and clone size were drawn from that table, and D and trimming were deduced from the DNA. The data contain roughly 150,000 clones, 75% to 90% of them singletons. J is TRBJ1-5 and V is TRBV6-6; 7 bases map to TRBD1. Sequenced sample: peripheral blood. The sequence derives from a human donor in a cohort sampled during active COVID-19. The CDR3: CASSRQGGGEQPQHF. The DNA for the CDR3 is TGTGCCAGCAGCAGACAGGGTGGAGGAGAACAGCCCCAGCATTTT.